One sample yielded the 24 T cell receptor beta chains listed below, sequenced in a study of beta chain features in type 1 diabetes. Expressed TCRB transcripts were sequenced after all isolated RNA was converted to cDNA. Some clones are missing from TCRdb's copy, which holds only in-frame ones; the method was immunoSEQ multiplex PCR. The profile shows about 130,000 clones, around 8.7% of them singletons. The specimen was central memory CD4+ T cells from blood. Receptor source: a man in his late teens or twenties in good health.

The V call is TRBV7-8, the J call TRBJ1-6; 9 nucleotides align to TRBD1. Germline V gives CDR1 SGHVS, CDR2 FQNEAQ. V lost 5 bases and J lost 10; bases outside the gene matches: 6. This CDR3 is 14 amino acids long. The CDR3: CASSPTGGKSPLHF. For the CDR3, the DNA is TGTGCCAGCAGCCCGACAGGGGGTAAATCACCCCTCCACTTT.

The table lists this clone with a few counts. V is TRBV5-1 and J is TRBJ2-1; tentative D call: TRBD2 (6 bases). Trimming shortened V by 4 bases and J by 2 bases, and 10 bases separated the two germline ends. CDR1 is SGHRS and CDR2 is YFSETQ in the germline V gene. This CDR3 has 14 residues. The CDR3 loop reads CASSPGGTYNEQFF. The CDR3 DNA reads as TGCGCCAGCAGCCCTGGGGGGACCTACAATGAGCAGTTCTTC.

The V gene is TRBV21-1, the J gene TRBJ2-5; the table's D call of TRBD2 was not tested on the DNA. TRBV21-1 is described as a pseudogene. The CDR3 loop spans 12 amino acids. CDR3 loop: CASPGVVETQYF. The DNA for the CDR3 is TGTGCCAGCCCCGGGGTCGTAGAGACCCAGTACTTC.

The chain joins TRBV27 to TRBJ2-2, with D perhaps matching TRBD2 (7 bases). The CDR3 consists of 16 residues. CDR1 and CDR2 (germline): MNHEY, SMNVEV (reference sequence). V dropped 7 bases and J dropped 6 bases, with 21 bases sitting between them. The CDR3 sequence is CASNVRGGGKAGELFF. The CDR3 nucleotides are TGTGCCAGCAACGTTAGGGGAGGGGGGAAGGCCGGGGAGCTGTTTTTT.

This clone was seen more than once but under ten times. The CDR3 nucleotides are TGTGCGGTCAAGCGGGGGGGCAGCTACGAGCAGTACTTC. Residues: CAVKRGGSYEQYF. The chain employs TRBV7-6 and TRBJ2-7; 10 bases are shared with TRBD2. In germline, CDR1 is SGHVS, CDR2 FNYEAQ. This CDR3 has 13 residues.

There are a few counts of this clone. The genes are TRBV2 and TRBJ1-1; 9 bases agree with TRBD1. V was clipped by 6 bases and J by 5 bases; unmatched bases: 4. CDR3 length equals 13 residues. Germline values: CDR1 SNHLY, CDR2 FYNNEI. DNA of the CDR3: TGTGCCAGCAGAAGACAGGGGGGGACTGAAGCTTTCTTT. It specifies CASRRQGGTEAFF.

In this sample, this clone turned up a few times. Other DNA variants within this sample encode the same CDR3. V gene TRBV28 combines with J gene TRBJ2-7; 7 bases are shared with TRBD1. This CDR3 is built from 13 residues. Germline CDR1 MDHEN, CDR2 SYDVKM. V dropped 6 bases and J dropped 2; count of bases not matched to a gene: 4. In DNA, the CDR3 is TGTGCCAGCAGCCCGGGACAGACCTACGAGCAGTACTTC. Residues: CASSPGQTYEQYF.

This clone was seen a handful of times. V is TRBV27 and J is TRBJ1-2, with D possibly TRBD1 on 5 matching bases. Trimming left V 5 bases short and J 0 bases short, with 13 bases between. The CDR3 has 15 residues. The V gene's germline CDR1 is MNHEY and CDR2 SMNVEV (reference sequence). The chain's CDR3 is CASSGVGGANYGYTF. DNA for the CDR3: TGTGCCAGCAGTGGGGTGGGGGGAGCTAACTATGGCTACACCTTC.

This clone was detected a few times. The rearrangement links TRBV19 to TRBJ2-7; 8 nucleotides align to TRBD1. Germline CDR1 LNHDA, CDR2 SQIVND (reference sequence). J lost 2 bases, V lost 1 base, and 7 bases had no gene match. The CDR3 runs 16 residues. CDR3 residues: CASSIAPQGGTYEQYF. The CDR3 DNA reads TGTGCCAGTAGTATAGCCCCACAGGGGGGAACCTACGAGCAGTACTTC. Combining the CDR3 with reference TRBV19 and TRBJ2-7 gives the whole variable domain DGGITQSPKYLFRKEGQNVTLSCEQNLNHDAMYWYRQDPGQGLRLIYYSQIVNDFQKGDIAEGYSVSREKKESFPLTVTSAQKNPTAFYLCASSIAPQGGTYEQYFGPGTRLTVT.

V is TRBV7-7 and J is TRBJ2-1, with 7 bases identical to TRBD2. Germline trimming cut 0 bases from V and 4 bases from J; bases unmatched to any gene: 3. This CDR3 has 15 amino acids. CDR1 and CDR2 (germline): SSHAT, FNYEAQ (reference sequence). The CDR3 loop is CASSLASGGYNEQFF. CDR3 nucleotides: TGTGCCAGCAGCTTAGCATCGGGGGGATACAATGAGCAGTTCTTC.

The chain recombines TRBV30 with TRBJ2-5; perhaps TRBD1 as D (6 bases). Germline lookup yields CDR1 GTSNPN and CDR2 SVGIG (reference sequence). The CDR3 runs to 13 residues. The V gene lost 8 bases and the J gene lost 3 bases, with 16 bases spanning the gap. CDR3 amino acids: CAQSHRGKETQYF. The CDR3 DNA follows: TGTGCCCAATCTCATAGGGGGAAAGAGACCCAGTACTTC.

This clone turned up a few times. The gene calls are TRBV19 and TRBJ2-5, with TRBD1 matching over 8 bases. There are 15 residues in the CDR3. Trimming removed 0 bases from V and 2 bases from J; junction bases left unmatched: 2. Germline V gene data show CDR1 as LNHDA and CDR2 as SQIVND (reference sequence). This CDR3 is CASSIDGQGQETQYF. The CDR3, as DNA: TGTGCCAGTAGTATAGATGGACAGGGTCAAGAGACCCAGTACTTC.

This sequence joins TRBV30 and TRBJ2-3; 7 bases fit TRBD2. Per germline, CDR1 GTSNPN and CDR2 SVGIG (reference sequence). This CDR3 is built from 15 residues. V gave up 2 bases and J gave up 2 bases; unmatched junction bases: 7. This chain's CDR3 is CAWSLKAGDTDTQYF. The DNA for the CDR3 is TGTGCCTGGAGTTTAAAGGCGGGGGACACAGATACGCAGTATTTT.

The chain links TRBV19 to TRBJ2-2; TRBD2 agrees at 10 bases. The CDR3 sequence is 15 residues long. Germline CDR1 LNHDA, CDR2 SQIVND (reference sequence). V lost 6 bases, J lost 6 bases, and 7 bases stayed unmatched. CDR3 sequence (DNA): TGTGCCAGTAGACGACCGGGACTAGCGTCCGGGGAGCTGTTTTTT. As protein: CASRRPGLASGELFF.

This clone has more than one count but fewer than ten. This chain uses TRBV7-2 with TRBJ2-7; the D gene is possibly TRBD2 (5 bases). V was trimmed by 1 base and J by 0 bases, leaving 16 bases between them. The CDR3 loop spans 17 amino acids. Germline V lookup: CDR1 SGHTA, CDR2 FQGNSA. Here the CDR3 reads CASSLGSGPPGSYEQYF. In DNA, the CDR3 is TGTGCCAGCAGCTTAGGGAGCGGACCGCCGGGCTCCTACGAGCAGTACTTC.

V and J are TRBV11-2 and TRBJ2-5, with 14 bases identical to TRBD2. The V and J ends lost 3 bases and 5 bases, in that order; junction bases with no gene match: 8. CDR3 length: 17 amino acids. In germline, CDR1 is SGHAT, CDR2 FQNNGV. CDR3 sequence (DNA): TGTGCCAGCAGCTTTCGGACTAGCGGGGGGCTCACGGAGACCCAGTACTTC. Translating it yields CASSFRTSGGLTETQYF. The variable domain in full, completed from reference TRBV11-2 and TRBJ2-5, reads EAGVAQSPRYKIIEKRQSVAFWCNPISGHATLYWYQQILGQGPKLLIQFQNNGVVDDSQLPKDRFSAERLKGVDSTLKIQPAKLEDSAVYLCASSFRTSGGLTETQYFGPGTRLLVL.

The chain couples TRBV9 to TRBJ2-5; D gene unclear. Germline CDR1 and CDR2: SGDLS and YYNGEE. Deletions cut 0 bases from V and 2 bases from J, with 11 bases between. The CDR3 contains 15 residues. The CDR3 loop is CASSVANGSQETQYF. DNA of the CDR3: TGTGCCAGCAGCGTAGCTAACGGGTCTCAAGAGACCCAGTACTTC.

This clone was counted only a few times. This sample includes further DNA sequences coding for the same CDR3. The rearrangement uses TRBV12-5 and TRBJ2-5; 8 positions agree with TRBD1. The CDR3 runs to 13 residues. CDR1 and CDR2 from the germline V gene are LGHNT and FRNRAP. J gave up 5 bases and V 1 base, and 0 bases lay outside the gene matches. CDR3 nucleotides: TGTGCTAGTGGTTTGGGACAGGGGGAGACCCAGTACTTC. As protein: CASGLGQGETQYF.

V is TRBV4-2 and J is TRBJ2-7; 9 nucleotides line up with TRBD2. The CDR3 runs to 18 residues. V was pared by 1 base and J by 4 bases, with 14 bases of the junction left unmatched. The V gene's germline CDR1 is LGHNA and CDR2 YNFKEQ. The DNA of the CDR3 is TGTGCCAGCAGCCAAGGGTATCGGGTAGCGGGGGTGCGATACGAGCAGTACTTC. Amino acids: CASSQGYRVAGVRYEQYF.

The J gene is TRBJ2-1, the V gene TRBV5-1, with a weak D call TRBD1 (7 bases). This CDR3 contains 15 residues. The V gene's germline CDR1 is SGHRS and CDR2 YFSETQ. V lost 0 bases to trimming and J lost 8 bases, with 15 bases between them. Here the CDR3 DNA reads TGCGCCAGCAGCTTGGGACAGGGAGGTTTTGATGAGCAGTTCTTC. Translated: CASSLGQGGFDEQFF. Using reference TRBV5-1 and TRBJ2-1 for the parts outside the CDR3, the full variable domain is KAGVTQTPRYLIKTRGQQVTLSCSPISGHRSVSWYQQTPGQGLQFLFEYFSETQRNKGNFPGRFSGRQFSNSRSEMNVSTLELGDSALYLCASSLGQGGFDEQFFGPGTRLTVL.

This clone appeared a few times. The chain joins TRBV11-2 to TRBJ2-2; 8 bases line up with TRBD1. Germline V gives CDR1 SGHAT, CDR2 FQNNGV. This CDR3 is 17 amino acids long. The trim removed 5 bases at V and 0 bases at J, leaving 8 bases unmatched. The CDR3 bases are TGTGCCAGCAGCATAGGGACAGGCCCCGCGAACACCGGGGAGCTGTTTTTT. Translated, it gives CASSIGTGPANTGELFF.

Concerning this clone: This sample includes further DNA sequences coding for the same CDR3. The genes are TRBV6-5 and TRBJ1-1; TRBD1 agrees at 8 bases. CDR3 length: 16 residues. CDR1 is MNHEY, CDR2 SVGAGI, per germline. V was clipped by 0 bases and J by 3 bases; unmatched bases: 6. CDR3 loop: CASSYSRQGTDTEAFF. DNA of the CDR3: TGTGCCAGCAGTTACTCAAGACAGGGGACGGACACTGAAGCTTTCTTT.

This rearrangement joins TRBV7-9 to TRBJ2-5; D uncertain. Per the germline V gene, CDR1 is SEHNR and CDR2 is FQNEAQ (reference sequence). Trimming pared 1 base from V and 5 bases from J, leaving 5 bases between. The CDR3 sequence is 12 residues long. The CDR3 loop reads CASSLGRETQYF. The CDR3 nucleotides are TGTGCCAGCAGCTTAGGTCGGGAGACCCAGTACTTC.

This clone was observed a few times. The chain is built from TRBV5-4 and TRBJ1-2, with TRBD1 matching over 8 bases. The V and J ends lost 4 bases and 8 bases, in that order; junction bases with no gene match: 10. The germline V gene encodes CDR1 SGHNT and CDR2 YYREEE (reference sequence). The CDR3 spans 14 residues. DNA of the CDR3: TGTGCCAGCAGCCGAATACAGGGGGATCAGGGCTACACCTTC. Its protein is CASSRIQGDQGYTF.